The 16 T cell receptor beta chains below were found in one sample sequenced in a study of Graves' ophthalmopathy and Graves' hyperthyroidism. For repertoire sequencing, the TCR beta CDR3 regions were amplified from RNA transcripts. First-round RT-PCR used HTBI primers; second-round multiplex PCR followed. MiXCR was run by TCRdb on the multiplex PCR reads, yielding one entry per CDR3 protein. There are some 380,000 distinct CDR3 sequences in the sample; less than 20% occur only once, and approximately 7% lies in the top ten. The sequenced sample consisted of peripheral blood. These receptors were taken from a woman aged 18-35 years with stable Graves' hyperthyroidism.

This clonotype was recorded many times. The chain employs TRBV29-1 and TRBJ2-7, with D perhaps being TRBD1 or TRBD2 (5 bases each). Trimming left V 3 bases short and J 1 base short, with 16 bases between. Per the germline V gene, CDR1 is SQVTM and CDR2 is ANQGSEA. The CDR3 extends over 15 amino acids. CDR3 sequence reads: CSVDIGGKGSYEQYF. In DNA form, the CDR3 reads TGCAGCGTTGATATTGGGGGTAAAGGATCCTACGAGCAGTACTTC.

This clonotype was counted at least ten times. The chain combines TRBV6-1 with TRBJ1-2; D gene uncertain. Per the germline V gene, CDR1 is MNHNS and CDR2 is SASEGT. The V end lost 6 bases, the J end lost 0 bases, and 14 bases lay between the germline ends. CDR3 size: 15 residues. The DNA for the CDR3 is TGTGCCAGCAGGACCCATCAAACCTCTAACTATGGCTACACCTTC. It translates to CASRTHQTSNYGYTF.

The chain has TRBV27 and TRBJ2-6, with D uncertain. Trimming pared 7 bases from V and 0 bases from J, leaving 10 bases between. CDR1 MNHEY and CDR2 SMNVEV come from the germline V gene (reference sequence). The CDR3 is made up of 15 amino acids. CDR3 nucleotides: TGTGCCAGCAAGGAGTGGAGCTCTGGGGCCAACGTCCTGACTTTC. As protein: CASKEWSSGANVLTF.

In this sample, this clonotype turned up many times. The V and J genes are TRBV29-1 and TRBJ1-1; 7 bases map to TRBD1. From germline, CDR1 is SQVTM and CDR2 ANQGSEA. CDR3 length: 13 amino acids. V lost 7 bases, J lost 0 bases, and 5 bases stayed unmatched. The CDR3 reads CSGLTGLNTEAFF. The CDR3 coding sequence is TGCAGCGGGCTGACAGGGTTGAACACTGAAGCTTTCTTT. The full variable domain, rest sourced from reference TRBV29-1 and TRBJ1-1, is SAVISQKPSRDICQRGTSLTIQCQVDSQVTMMFWYRQQPGQSLTLIATANQGSEATYESGFVIDKFPISRPNLTFSTLTVSNMSPEDSSIYLCSGLTGLNTEAFFGQGTRLTVV.

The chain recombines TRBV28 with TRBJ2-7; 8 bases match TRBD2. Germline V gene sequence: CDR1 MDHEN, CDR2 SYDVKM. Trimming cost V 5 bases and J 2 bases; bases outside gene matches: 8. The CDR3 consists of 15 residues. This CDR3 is CASSPFSGVTYEQYF. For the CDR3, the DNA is TGTGCCAGCAGTCCCTTTAGCGGGGTAACCTACGAGCAGTACTTC.

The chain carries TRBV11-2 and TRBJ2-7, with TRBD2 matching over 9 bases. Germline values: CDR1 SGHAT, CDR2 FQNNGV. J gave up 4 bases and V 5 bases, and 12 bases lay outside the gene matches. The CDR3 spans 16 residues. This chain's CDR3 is CASSRSSGVPVYEQYF. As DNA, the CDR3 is TGTGCCAGCAGCAGATCTAGCGGGGTACCTGTTTACGAGCAGTACTTC. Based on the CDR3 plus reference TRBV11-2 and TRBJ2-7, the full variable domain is EAGVAQSPRYKIIEKRQSVAFWCNPISGHATLYWYQQILGQGPKLLIQFQNNGVVDDSQLPKDRFSAERLKGVDSTLKIQPAKLEDSAVYLCASSRSSGVPVYEQYFGPGTRLTVT.

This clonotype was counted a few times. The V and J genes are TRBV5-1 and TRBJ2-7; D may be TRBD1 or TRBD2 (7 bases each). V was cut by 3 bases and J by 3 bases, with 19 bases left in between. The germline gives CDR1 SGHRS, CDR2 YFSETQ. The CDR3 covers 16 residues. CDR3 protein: CASSSPRGGIGYEQYF. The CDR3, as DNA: TGCGCCAGCAGCTCGCCCAGGGGGGGGATCGGCTACGAGCAGTACTTC.

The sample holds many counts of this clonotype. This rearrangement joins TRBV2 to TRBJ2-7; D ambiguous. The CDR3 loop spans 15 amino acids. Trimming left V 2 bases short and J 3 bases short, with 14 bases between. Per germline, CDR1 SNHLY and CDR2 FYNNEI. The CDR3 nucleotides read TGTGCCAGCAGTGAATTCCCCCCAGAGAGCTACGAGCAGTACTTC. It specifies CASSEFPPESYEQYF.

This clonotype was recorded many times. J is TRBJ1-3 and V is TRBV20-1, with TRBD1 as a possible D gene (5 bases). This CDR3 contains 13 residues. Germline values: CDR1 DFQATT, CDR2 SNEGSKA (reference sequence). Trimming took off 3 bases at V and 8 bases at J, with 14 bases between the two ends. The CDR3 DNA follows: TGCAGTGCTAGTCTTCTTAGGGACGACACCATATATTTT. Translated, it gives CSASLLRDDTIYF.

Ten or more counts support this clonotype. Written as DNA, the CDR3 is TGCAGTGCTAGCGATTACACTGAAGCTTTCTTT. It codes for CSASDYTEAFF. This chain links TRBV20-1 with TRBJ1-1; D is unclear. The V end was cut by 3 bases, the J end by 3 bases, with 5 bases between. The germline V gene has CDR1 DFQATT and CDR2 SNEGSKA (reference sequence). The CDR3 consists of 11 residues.

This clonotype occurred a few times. CDR3 in amino acids: CASSLGQGASLHF. The CDR3 DNA reads TGCGCCAGCAGCTTGGGACAGGGCGCGTCCCTCCACTTT. This rearrangement joins TRBV5-1 to TRBJ1-6, with TRBD1 matching over 7 bases. This CDR3 has 13 residues. V shed 0 bases, J shed 14 bases, and the junction held 5 bases outside the gene matches. CDR1 is SGHRS and CDR2 is YFSETQ in the germline V gene.

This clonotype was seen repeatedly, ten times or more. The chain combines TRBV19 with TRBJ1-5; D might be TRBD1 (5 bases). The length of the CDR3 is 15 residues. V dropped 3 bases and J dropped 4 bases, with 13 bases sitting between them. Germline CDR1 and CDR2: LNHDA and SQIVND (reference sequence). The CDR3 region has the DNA TGTGCCAGTAGTATCCTGGGGGGACGTAATCAGCCCCAGCATTTT. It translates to CASSILGGRNQPQHF.

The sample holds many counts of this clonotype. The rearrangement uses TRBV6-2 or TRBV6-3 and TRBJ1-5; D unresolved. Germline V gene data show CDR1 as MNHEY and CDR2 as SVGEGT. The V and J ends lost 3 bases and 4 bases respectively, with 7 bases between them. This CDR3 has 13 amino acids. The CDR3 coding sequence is TGTGCCAGCAGTTATCGGGAAAATCAGCCCCAGCATTTT. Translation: CASSYRENQPQHF.

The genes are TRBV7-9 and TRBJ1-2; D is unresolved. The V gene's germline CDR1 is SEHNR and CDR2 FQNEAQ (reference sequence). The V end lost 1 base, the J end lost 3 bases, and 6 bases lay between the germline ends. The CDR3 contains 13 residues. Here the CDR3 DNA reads TGTGCCAGCAGCTTAGACACCTACTATGGCTACACCTTC. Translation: CASSLDTYYGYTF.

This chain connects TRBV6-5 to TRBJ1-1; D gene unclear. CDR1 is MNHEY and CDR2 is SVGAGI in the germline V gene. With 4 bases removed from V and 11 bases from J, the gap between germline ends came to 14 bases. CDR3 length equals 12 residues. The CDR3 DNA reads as TGTGCCAGCAGTTCGATGTCAGGTGATGCTTTCTTT. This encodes CASSSMSGDAFF.

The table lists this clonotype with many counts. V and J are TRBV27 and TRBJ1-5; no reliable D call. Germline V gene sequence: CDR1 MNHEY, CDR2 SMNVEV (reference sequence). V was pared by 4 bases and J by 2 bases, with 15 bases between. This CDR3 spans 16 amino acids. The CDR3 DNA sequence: TGTGCCAGCAGTTCAGTTTGGGAATCGGGCAATCAGCCCCAGCATTTT. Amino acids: CASSSVWESGNQPQHF.